This TCR beta chain was captured in a study of beta chain features in type 1 diabetes. Overall study: Sorted cells examined across all samples numbered 95 million to 120 million. Study-wide findings and caveats: More deletions and fewer insertions at VDJ junctions were found in patients with type 1 diabetes. No resolution was reached here on whether HLA type influences TCRB rearrangement. Shorter TCRB CDR3s, moderately but significantly so, were found in Type 1 diabetes patients in all four CD4+ subsets.

Expressed TCRB transcripts were sequenced after all isolated RNA was converted to cDNA. Naive, central memory and regulatory T cell samples averaged about 3.57 million immunoSEQ reads each. The table came from immunoSEQ multiplex PCR; TCRdb's copy has only in-frame clones and leaves some out. Here the sample spans approximately 150,000 clones, roughly an eighth being singletons. This clone was counted a few times. Antigen: not known. Germline values: CDR1 LGHNT, CDR2 FRNRAP. V dropped 1 base and J dropped 3; count of bases not matched to a gene: 5. The CDR3 is made up of 15 amino acids. Material: central memory CD4+ T cells from blood. The sequence was obtained from a man younger than 35 with type 1 diabetes. The rearrangement links TRBV12-5 to TRBJ2-5; TRBD1 aligns across 7 bases. The CDR3 bases are TGTGCTAGTGGTTTGGGAATCGACAGGGAAGAGACCCAGTACTTC. This encodes CASGLGIDREETQYF.